The rows below give T cell receptor beta chains drawn from one sample of a study of CD8 T cells in ankylosing spondylitis. Using its own MiXCR run on the 5' RACE reads, TCRdb lists one record per CDR3 protein. The sample yields 700,000 to 850,000 distinct CDR3 sequences, about 12% seen once. Sequencing was performed on blood, either unsorted or a sorted T cell fraction (not recorded which). Source of these receptors: a male donor with ankylosing spondylitis. The CDR3 runs from the conserved cysteine through the conserved F or W. The D gene is left open where the match is weak. The listing skips clone size in some rows; elsewhere it reads once, few, many or a size class.

abundance: few; v_gene: TRBV29-1; j_gene: TRBJ2-3; d_gene: TRBD1; len: 13; CDR3nt: TGCAGCGTAGGGACAGGTCGGGGAGATACGCAGTATTTT; CDR3aa: CSVGTGRGDTQYF
abundance: many; v_gene: TRBV4-1; j_gene: TRBJ2-7; d_gene: TRBD2; len: 16; CDR3nt: TGCGCCAGCAGCCAAGACCCTAGCGGGAGGACCTACGAGCAGTACTTC; CDR3aa: CASSQDPSGRTYEQYF
abundance: few; v_gene: TRBV7-6; j_gene: TRBJ2-3; d_gene: TRBD2; len: 17; CDR3nt: TGTGCCAGCAGCTTAGATAGCGGGGGGATACGCACAGATACGCAGTATTTT; CDR3aa: CASSLDSGGIRTDTQYF
abundance: NA; v_gene: TRBV10-3; j_gene: TRBJ1-2; d_gene: NA; len: 15; CDR3nt: TGTGCCATCAGTGTTTCCCCCGGGACCAACTATGGCTACACCTTC; CDR3aa: CAISVSPGTNYGYTF
abundance: few; v_gene: TRBV9; j_gene: TRBJ2-1; d_gene: NA; len: 13; CDR3nt: TGTGCCAGCAGCGTAGGCTGGATGACTGAGCAGTTCTTC; CDR3aa: CASSVGWMTEQFF
abundance: few; v_gene: TRBV18; j_gene: TRBJ1-3; d_gene: NA; len: 14; CDR3nt: TGTGCCAGCTCACCACGGTCGGCTGGAAACACCATATATTTT; CDR3aa: CASSPRSAGNTIYF
abundance: NA; v_gene: TRBV30; j_gene: TRBJ1-2; d_gene: NA; len: 12; CDR3nt: TGTGCCTGGAGTGTAAGAGGCTGGGGCTACACCTTC; CDR3aa: CAWSVRGWGYTF
abundance: NA; v_gene: TRBV20-1; j_gene: TRBJ2-7; d_gene: NA; len: 14; CDR3nt: TGCAGTGCTAGTAGGGGCTCCAGCTCCTACGAGCAGTACTTC; CDR3aa: CSASRGSSSYEQYF
abundance: once; v_gene: TRBV2; j_gene: TRBJ2-2; d_gene: NA; len: 15; CDR3nt: TGTGCCAGCAGTGAAGCTTACGTGGGACAAGGGGAGCTGTTTTTT; CDR3aa: CASSEAYVGQGELFF
abundance: NA; v_gene: TRBV2; j_gene: TRBJ2-5; d_gene: TRBD2; len: 14; CDR3nt: TGTGCCAGCAGTGAAGCGTTAGCGGGAGAGACCCAGTACTTC; CDR3aa: CASSEALAGETQYF
abundance: NA; v_gene: TRBV20-1; j_gene: TRBJ1-2; d_gene: NA; len: 11; CDR3nt: TGCAGTGCTAGAGATTGGGGAACACACACCTTC; CDR3aa: CSARDWGTHTF
abundance: NA; v_gene: TRBV6-6; j_gene: TRBJ1-1; d_gene: NA; len: 13; CDR3nt: TGTGCCAGCAGTTACCAAGGGACCACTGAAGCTTTCTTT; CDR3aa: CASSYQGTTEAFF
abundance: NA; v_gene: TRBV7-3; j_gene: TRBJ1-1; d_gene: NA; len: 14; CDR3nt: TGTGCCAGCAGCTTAACGACGGATAACACTGAAGCTTTCTTT; CDR3aa: CASSLTTDNTEAFF
abundance: NA; v_gene: TRBV6-1; j_gene: TRBJ2-7; d_gene: TRBD1; len: 13; CDR3nt: TGTGCCAGCATAGGGACAGGGAGCTACGAGCAGTACTTC; CDR3aa: CASIGTGSYEQYF
abundance: NA; v_gene: TRBV10-3; j_gene: TRBJ2-3; d_gene: NA; len: 13; CDR3nt: TGTGCCATCAGTGACGGCTACACAGATACGCAGTATTTT; CDR3aa: CAISDGYTDTQYF
abundance: many; v_gene: TRBV12-3/TRBV12-4; j_gene: TRBJ2-7; d_gene: NA; len: 11; CDR3nt: TGTGCCAGCAGTTTGCGGCGAGAGCAGTACTTC; CDR3aa: CASSLRREQYF
abundance: few; v_gene: TRBV7-9; j_gene: TRBJ2-7; d_gene: TRBD1; len: 16; CDR3nt: TGTGCCAGCAGCTTAAGTTCTCGGACAGGGGCCTACGAGCAGTACTTC; CDR3aa: CASSLSSRTGAYEQYF
abundance: NA; v_gene: TRBV20-1; j_gene: TRBJ2-5; d_gene: TRBD1; len: 14; CDR3nt: TGCAGTGCTAGAGAGGACAGGGAGAAAGAGACCCAGTACTTC; CDR3aa: CSAREDREKETQYF
abundance: few; v_gene: TRBV6-2/TRBV6-3; j_gene: TRBJ2-7; d_gene: TRBD2; len: 14; CDR3nt: TGTGCCAGCAGTGCCGGGACTAGGGCTGTCGGGCAGTACTTC; CDR3aa: CASSAGTRAVGQYF
abundance: NA; v_gene: TRBV18; j_gene: TRBJ1-1; d_gene: TRBD1; len: 15; CDR3nt: TGTGCCAGCTCACCGGGACAGGGTGGTATCACTGAAGCTTTCTTT; CDR3aa: CASSPGQGGITEAFF
abundance: few; v_gene: TRBV9; j_gene: TRBJ1-3; d_gene: NA; len: 16; CDR3nt: TGTGCCAGCAGCGTAGCTCTGGCTTACTCTGGAAACACCATATATTTT; CDR3aa: CASSVALAYSGNTIYF
abundance: NA; v_gene: TRBV5-6; j_gene: TRBJ2-3; d_gene: NA; len: 14; CDR3nt: TGTGCCAGCAGCTTGGACGGCAGGCTGGATACGCAGTATTTT; CDR3aa: CASSLDGRLDTQYF
abundance: NA; v_gene: TRBV7-2; j_gene: TRBJ1-5; d_gene: TRBD1; len: 16; CDR3nt: TGTGCCAGCAGCCCAAACACAGGGGCAAGCAATCAGCCCCAGCATTTT; CDR3aa: CASSPNTGASNQPQHF
abundance: few; v_gene: TRBV6-2/TRBV6-3; j_gene: TRBJ2-7; d_gene: TRBD1; len: 16; CDR3nt: TGTGCCAGCAGTTACTCGTCGACAGGGTGGGGATACGAGCAGTACTTC; CDR3aa: CASSYSSTGWGYEQYF
abundance: NA; v_gene: TRBV15; j_gene: TRBJ2-1; d_gene: TRBD2; len: 17; CDR3nt: TGTGCCACCAGCAGAGTTGCGGGAGGGTACAATAGCAATGAGCAGTTCTTC; CDR3aa: CATSRVAGGYNSNEQFF
abundance: few; v_gene: TRBV7-2; j_gene: TRBJ1-2; d_gene: NA; len: 16; CDR3nt: TGTGCCAGCAGCTTAGCGTCGGCAGGGTATAACTATGGCTACACCTTC; CDR3aa: CASSLASAGYNYGYTF
abundance: few; v_gene: TRBV20-1; j_gene: TRBJ2-3; d_gene: NA; len: 12; CDR3nt: TGCAGTGCGACCCCTCATGCAGATACGCAGTATTTT; CDR3aa: CSATPHADTQYF
abundance: few; v_gene: TRBV10-3; j_gene: TRBJ2-1; d_gene: NA; len: 12; CDR3nt: TGTGCCATCAGTGAGTTTTTTAGTGAGCAGTTCTTC; CDR3aa: CAISEFFSEQFF